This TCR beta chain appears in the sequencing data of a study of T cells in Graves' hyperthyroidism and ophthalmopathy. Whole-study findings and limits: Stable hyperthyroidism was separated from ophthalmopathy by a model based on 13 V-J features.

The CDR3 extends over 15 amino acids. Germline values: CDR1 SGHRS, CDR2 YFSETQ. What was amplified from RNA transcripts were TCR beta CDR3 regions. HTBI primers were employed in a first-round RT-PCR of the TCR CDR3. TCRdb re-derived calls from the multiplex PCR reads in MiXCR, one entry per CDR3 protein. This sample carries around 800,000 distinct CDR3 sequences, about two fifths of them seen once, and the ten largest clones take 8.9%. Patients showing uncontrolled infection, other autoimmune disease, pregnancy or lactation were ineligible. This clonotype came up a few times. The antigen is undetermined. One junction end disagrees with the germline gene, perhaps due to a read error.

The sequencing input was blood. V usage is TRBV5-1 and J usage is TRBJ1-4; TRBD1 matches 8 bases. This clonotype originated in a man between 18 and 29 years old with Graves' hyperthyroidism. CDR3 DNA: TGTGCCAGCAGCCTTGGACAGGGTGGTAATGAAAAACTGTTTTTT. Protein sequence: CASSLGQGGNEKLFF.